What follows describes a single T cell receptor beta chain. Its antigen is not identified. CFSE-labeled recipient PBMCs were cultured five to seven days with irradiated graft donor PBMCs, then FACS-sorted. Libraries were prepared by immunoSEQ multiplex PCR; TCRdb keeps only in-frame clonotypes and omits some of them. The data contain about 15,000 clones, about 53% of them singletons. The data belong to a study of Tregs in tolerant kidney transplant recipients. The CDR3 totals 11 residues. The germline gives CDR1 SQVTM, CDR2 ANQGSEA. The ends were cut back, 5 bases at V and 7 bases at J, with 9 bases in the middle. The study, taken as a whole, reports: In tolerant patients, donor-specific Tregs outgrew total Tregs, suggesting antigen-driven expansion. Expanding Tregs on activated donor B cells appeared to best identify donor-specific TCRbeta clones.

The input for sequencing was CD4+ T cells from blood cultured with allogeneic cells, taken before the transplant. The source of this sequence is a human patient who received a combined kidney and bone marrow transplant. The chain uses TRBV29-1 and TRBJ2-1; D not certain. CDR3 sequence: CSVRTVNEQFF. CDR3 nucleotides: TGCAGCGTTAGAACAGTAAATGAGCAGTTCTTC.